Listed here is a single T cell receptor beta chain. The data are from a study of blood T cells in healthy people across ages. CDR3 length equals 16 residues. CDR1 SGHKS and CDR2 YYEKEE come from the germline V gene (reference sequence). Trimming cost V 1 base and J 9 bases, with 20 bases left between them. The sample, about 9.2 milliliters of peripheral blood, was drawn from each donor. The study isolated at least 6.5 million PBMCs from each sample. Through a sample-barcoded 5' primer and a J-beta primer mix, a second PCR was run for roughly 6 to 11 cycles. One entry per CDR3 protein results from TCRdb running MiXCR on the 5' RACE reads. The sample shows about 830,000 distinct CDR3 sequences, about three fifths of them seen only once.

This sequence joins TRBV5-5 and TRBJ2-1, with D perhaps TRBD1 (6 bases). Source material: blood. This receptor was obtained from a man aged 30-40 years in good health. CDR3 residues: CASSLSNVGQTSEQFF. The CDR3 nucleotides are TGTGCCAGCAGCTTGAGTAATGTTGGACAGACCAGTGAGCAGTTCTTC. The whole variable domain, filled in from reference TRBV5-5 and TRBJ2-1, reads DAGVTQSPTHLIKTRGQQVTLRCSPISGHKSVSWYQQVLGQGPQFIFQYYEKEERGRGNFPDRFSARQFPNYSSELNVNALLLGDSALYLCASSLSNVGQTSEQFFGPGTRLTVL.